The 28 T cell receptor beta chains below were found in one sample sequenced in a study of T cells in Graves' hyperthyroidism and ophthalmopathy. What was amplified from RNA transcripts were TCR beta CDR3 regions. Carried out on the TCR CDR3, a first-round RT-PCR used the HTBI primer set. One entry per CDR3 protein results from TCRdb running MiXCR on the multiplex PCR reads. There are about 400,000 distinct CDR3 sequences in the sample; 25% occur only once, and more than 60% lies in the top ten. The sample consisted of blood. Source of these receptors: a man over 45 with Graves' hyperthyroidism.

The V call is TRBV5-1, the J call TRBJ2-1; 7 nucleotides agree with TRBD1. CDR1 and CDR2 from the germline V gene are SGHRS and YFSETQ. The CDR3 consists of 16 residues. Trimming removed 4 bases from V and 7 bases from J; junction bases left unmatched: 14. DNA of the CDR3: TGCGCCAGCAGCCGCTCAGGAGGACAGGTGCGAAATGAGCAGTTCTTC. Its translation is CASSRSGGQVRNEQFF.

The CDR3 sequence: CASSQDGRGSTEAFF. In DNA, the CDR3 is TGCGCCAGCAGCCAAGACGGCAGGGGGAGCACTGAAGCTTTCTTT. The genes are TRBV4-1 and TRBJ1-1; 7 bases match TRBD1. This CDR3 has 15 residues. Germline lookup yields CDR1 MGHRA and CDR2 YSYEKL. Trimming took 0 bases from V and 4 from J; bases not matched to a gene: 5.

The chain joins TRBV7-9 to TRBJ2-1; tentative D call: TRBD1 (6 bases). Germline V gene data show CDR1 as SEHNR and CDR2 as FQNEAQ (reference sequence). The V end lost 5 bases, the J end lost 4 bases, and 21 bases lay between the germline ends. This CDR3 contains 17 residues. The CDR3 is CASSVSPETGQYNEQFF. The DNA of the CDR3 is TGTGCCAGCAGCGTATCCCCCGAGACAGGACAATACAATGAGCAGTTCTTC.

This clonotype was picked up a small number of times. V gene TRBV7-6 combines with J gene TRBJ2-7; 7 positions agree with TRBD1. Germline values: CDR1 SGHVS, CDR2 FNYEAQ. The CDR3 has 15 residues. Trimming removed 0 bases from V and 2 bases from J; junction bases left unmatched: 4. The CDR3 here is CASSLADTGAYEQYF. Written as DNA, the CDR3 is TGTGCCAGCAGCTTAGCGGATACAGGGGCCTACGAGCAGTACTTC.

This clonotype has ten or more counts. The CDR3 DNA follows: TGCAGCGTTGAGGGACTAGCGGGAGAGGGGGCAGATACGCAGTATTTT. This translates into CSVEGLAGEGADTQYF. The chain joins TRBV29-1 to TRBJ2-3; TRBD2 aligns across 14 bases. Germline-derived CDR1 and CDR2 are SQVTM and ANQGSEA. After removal of 3 bases from V and 4 bases from J, the junction contained 6 bases not matched to a gene. CDR3 length equals 16 residues.

The chain joins TRBV29-1 to TRBJ1-1; D possibly corresponds to TRBD1 (5 bases). CDR1 and CDR2 from the germline V gene are SQVTM and ANQGSEA. The CDR3 sequence is 14 residues long. The CDR3 sequence is CTGGDGLRNTEAFF. The CDR3 DNA follows: TGCACGGGGGGGGATGGATTAAGGAACACTGAAGCTTTCTTT.

The V call is TRBV9, the J call TRBJ2-7; D perhaps matches TRBD2 (5 bases). Germline-derived CDR1 and CDR2 are SGDLS and YYNGEE. CDR3 length: 16 residues. The V end lost 3 bases, the J end lost 3 bases, and 19 bases lay between the germline ends. The DNA for the CDR3 is TGTGCCAGCAGCGGGTCTTCTAGCCCTTCTATCTACGAGCAGTACTTC. This encodes CASSGSSSPSIYEQYF.

There are many counts of this clonotype. The rearrangement uses TRBV29-1 and TRBJ1-1, with unresolved D. This CDR3 is built from 12 residues. Germline CDR1 is SQVTM and CDR2 is ANQGSEA. V lost 5 bases to trimming and J lost 3 bases, with 10 bases between them. The CDR3 DNA sequence: TGCAGCGTTCGAAGGGCGGACACTGAAGCTTTCTTT. It encodes CSVRRADTEAFF.

The gene calls are TRBV5-1 and TRBJ2-1, with a possible D match to TRBD2 (6 bases). The CDR3 runs 14 residues. The V gene's germline CDR1 is SGHRS and CDR2 YFSETQ. Trimming removed 5 bases from V and 5 bases from J, with 14 bases in between. CDR3 loop: CASRSISGHNEQFF. In DNA, the CDR3 is TGCGCCAGCAGATCAATTAGCGGCCACAATGAGCAGTTCTTC.

The chain couples TRBV6-4 to TRBJ1-2; possible D gene TRBD1, 5 bases. The CDR3 loop spans 14 amino acids. Germline V gene lookup returns CDR1 MRHNA and CDR2 SNTAGT. The germline V and J ends were trimmed by 0 bases and 8 bases, with 13 bases remaining between them. For the CDR3, the DNA is TGTGCCAGCAGTGACTCATTCAGGGAATTAGGCTACACCTTC. Amino acids: CASSDSFRELGYTF.

The chain carries TRBV12-3 or TRBV12-4 and TRBJ2-7; D ambiguous. Trimming pared 4 bases from V and 4 bases from J, leaving 11 bases between. The CDR3 is 13 residues long. CDR3 bases: TGTGCCAGCAGTTATACACGCTTGTACGAGCAGTACTTC. Encoded protein: CASSYTRLYEQYF.

The V gene is TRBV28, the J gene TRBJ2-2; no clear D gene. Trimming removed 0 bases at V and 1 base at J, with 6 bases between. The CDR3 has 15 amino acids. Germline lookup yields CDR1 MDHEN and CDR2 SYDVKM. The CDR3 DNA reads TGTGCCAGCAGTTTATGGACCGAGAACACCGGGGAGCTGTTTTTT. Translated, it gives CASSLWTENTGELFF.

This clonotype was detected only a few times. In DNA, the CDR3 is TGTGCCATCGCCCAGGGTCGTGGAACTTTTTACCAAGAGACCCAGTACTTC. This gives the protein CAIAQGRGTFYQETQYF. The chain carries TRBV10-3 and TRBJ2-5; D perhaps matches TRBD1 (5 bases). Trimming took 8 bases from V and 0 from J, leaving 22 bases between them. The CDR3 contains 17 residues. Germline loops: CDR1 ENHRY, CDR2 SYGVKD.

The V call is TRBV5-5, the J call TRBJ2-2; 10 bases fit TRBD2. Germline-derived CDR1 and CDR2 are SGHKS and YYEKEE (reference sequence). This CDR3 is 15 amino acids long. Trimming at V came to 2 bases and at J to 7 bases, leaving 5 bases not matched to a gene. The CDR3 loop is CASSFGGLADGELFF. CDR3 nucleotides: TGTGCCAGCAGCTTTGGAGGACTAGCGGACGGGGAGCTGTTTTTT.

This clonotype was recorded at least ten times. One junction end disagrees with the germline gene, perhaps due to a read error. The V gene is TRBV5-1, the J gene TRBJ2-3, with 10 bases matching TRBD2. Germline V CDR1 and CDR2: SGHRS, YFSETQ. The CDR3 consists of 15 residues. The CDR3 sequence is CASSLGLADTDTQYF. Written as DNA, the CDR3 is TGTGCCAGCAGCTTAGGACTAGCGGACACAGATACGCAGTATTTT. Based on the CDR3 plus reference TRBV5-1 and TRBJ2-3, the full variable domain is KAGVTQTPRYLIKTRGQQVTLSCSPISGHRSVSWYQQTPGQGLQFLFEYFSETQRNKGNFPGRFSGRQFSNSRSEMNVSTLELGDSALYLCASSLGLADTDTQYFGPGTRLTVL.

This clonotype was detected once. The chain recombines TRBV10-2 with TRBJ2-1, with 7 bases that match TRBD2. The germline CDR1 and CDR2 sequences are WSHSY and SAAADI. CDR3 length: 16 amino acids. Trimming took 7 bases from V and 9 from J; bases not matched to a gene: 18. CDR3 region: CASMGKQGPWGGEQFF. CDR3 sequence (DNA): TGCGCCAGCATGGGGAAACAAGGCCCTTGGGGGGGTGAGCAGTTCTTC.

This clonotype was observed many times. V is TRBV27 and J is TRBJ1-2; possible D gene TRBD1, 6 bases. Germline V gene lookup returns CDR1 MNHEY and CDR2 SMNVEV (reference sequence). CDR3 size: 17 residues. Trimming removed 5 bases from V and 0 bases from J, with 19 bases in between. The CDR3 is CASSPLTRDMANYGYTF. CDR3 nucleotides: TGTGCCAGCAGTCCATTAACCCGGGACATGGCTAACTATGGCTACACCTTC.

V usage is TRBV6-1 and J usage is TRBJ1-5; 9 nucleotides agree with TRBD1. This CDR3 is 15 amino acids long. Germline V gene lookup returns CDR1 MNHNS and CDR2 SASEGT. J gave up 6 bases and V 3 bases, and 6 bases lay outside the gene matches. CDR3 protein: CASSDPGTGSQPQHF. DNA of the CDR3: TGTGCCAGCAGTGACCCCGGGACAGGGAGTCAGCCCCAGCATTTT.

The CDR3 coding sequence is TGTGCCAGCAGCTTGCCAGGGGATAATTCACCCCTCCACTTT. Protein: CASSLPGDNSPLHF. The chain uses TRBV7-9 and TRBJ1-6; D might be TRBD1 (6 bases). The CDR3 has 14 residues. The germline V gene encodes CDR1 SEHNR and CDR2 FQNEAQ (reference sequence). Trimming shortened V by 3 bases and J by 5 bases, and 8 bases separated the two germline ends.

This clonotype came up a few times. This chain joins TRBV13 and TRBJ2-5; TRBD1 matches 8 bases. In germline, CDR1 is PRHDT, CDR2 FYEKMQ (reference sequence). Losses at the gene ends were 5 bases for V and 5 bases for J; bases not matched to a gene: 10. CDR3 length: 15 amino acids. The CDR3 region is CASSATGVRSETQYF. The CDR3 region has the DNA TGTGCCAGCAGCGCGACAGGGGTCAGGTCTGAGACCCAGTACTTC.

V is TRBV10-2 and J is TRBJ2-7, with 8 bases that match TRBD1. This CDR3 has 14 amino acids. CDR1 and CDR2 (germline): WSHSY, SAAADI. V lost 3 bases to trimming and J lost 5 bases; unmatched junction nucleotides: 6. CDR3 sequence (DNA): TGCGCCAGCAGTGACTCAGGGGGCAAGGACGAGCAGTACTTC. The encoded protein is CASSDSGGKDEQYF.

This clonotype occurred many times. The chain links TRBV11-1 to TRBJ2-1, with 10 bases fitting TRBD2. Germline assignment: CDR1 SGHAT and CDR2 FQDESV (reference sequence). Trimming took 4 bases from V and 0 from J; bases not matched to a gene: 6. CDR3 size: 17 residues. The DNA of the CDR3 is TGTGCCAGCAGCTCTAAACTAGCGGGAAGCTCCTACAATGAGCAGTTCTTC. Translation: CASSSKLAGSSYNEQFF.

This clonotype was detected a few times. A read error may be the cause here, since a much bigger clone is one base away. This chain uses TRBV2 with TRBJ2-5; no firm D call. TRBJ2-1 matches the DNA end more closely, so the J call is doubtful. Per germline, CDR1 SNHLY and CDR2 FYNNEI. The CDR3 is 14 amino acids. The CDR3 loop reads CASSLGSLQETQFF. CDR3 nucleotides: TGTGCCAGCAGTTTGGGCAGCCTCCAAGAGACCCAGTTCTTC.

The gene calls are TRBV20-1 and TRBJ2-5; TRBD2 agrees at 9 bases. The length of the CDR3 is 16 residues. CDR1 is DFQATT and CDR2 is SNEGSKA in the germline V gene (reference sequence). The junction had 17 bases not matched to a gene; V was cut back by 6 bases and J by 6 bases. The CDR3 region is CSASPWGTSSLKTQYF. DNA of the CDR3: TGCAGTGCCTCGCCTTGGGGGACTAGCTCTCTGAAGACCCAGTACTTC.

This clonotype was seen only a few times. The J gene is TRBJ1-1, the V gene TRBV11-2; D gene ambiguous. V was clipped by 5 bases and J by 6 bases, with 10 bases between them. The CDR3 loop spans 12 amino acids. Germline lookup yields CDR1 SGHAT and CDR2 FQNNGV. The CDR3 sequence: CASSLLTAEAFF. CDR3 nucleotides: TGTGCCAGCAGCCTCCTAACAGCTGAAGCTTTCTTT.

The chain combines TRBV9 with TRBJ2-2; TRBD1 matches 9 bases. V gave up 4 bases and J gave up 7 bases; unmatched junction bases: 20. CDR1 and CDR2 from the germline V gene are SGDLS and YYNGEE. The CDR3 is 19 residues long. CDR3 nucleotide sequence: TGTGCCAGCAGCCAACCACGGACAGGGGCTGGGAGGGAATACGGGGAGCTGTTTTTT. Translated, it gives CASSQPRTGAGREYGELFF.

CDR3 loop: CASSFGTGYATGELFF. CDR3 in DNA: TGTGCCAGCAGCTTTGGGACAGGGTATGCCACCGGGGAGCTGTTTTTT. The rearrangement uses TRBV9 and TRBJ2-2; 9 nucleotides align to TRBD1. V lost 4 bases, J lost 4 bases, and 8 bases stayed unmatched. Looked up from germline, CDR1 is SGDLS and CDR2 is YYNGEE. The CDR3 covers 16 residues. Filled out from reference TRBV9 and TRBJ2-2, the complete variable domain reads DSGVTQTPKHLITATGQRVTLRCSPRSGDLSVYWYQQSLDQGLQFLIQYYNGEERAKGNILERFSAQQFPDLHSELNLSSLELGDSALYFCASSFGTGYATGELFFGEGSRLTVL.

The V gene is TRBV6-1, the J gene TRBJ2-3; tentative D call: TRBD1 (5 bases). V lost 3 bases to trimming and J lost 3 bases, with 7 bases between them. The CDR3 consists of 13 residues. CDR1 is MNHNS and CDR2 is SASEGT in the germline V gene. This CDR3 reads CASSDRVTDTQYF. For the CDR3, the DNA is TGTGCCAGCAGTGACAGGGTGACAGATACGCAGTATTTT.